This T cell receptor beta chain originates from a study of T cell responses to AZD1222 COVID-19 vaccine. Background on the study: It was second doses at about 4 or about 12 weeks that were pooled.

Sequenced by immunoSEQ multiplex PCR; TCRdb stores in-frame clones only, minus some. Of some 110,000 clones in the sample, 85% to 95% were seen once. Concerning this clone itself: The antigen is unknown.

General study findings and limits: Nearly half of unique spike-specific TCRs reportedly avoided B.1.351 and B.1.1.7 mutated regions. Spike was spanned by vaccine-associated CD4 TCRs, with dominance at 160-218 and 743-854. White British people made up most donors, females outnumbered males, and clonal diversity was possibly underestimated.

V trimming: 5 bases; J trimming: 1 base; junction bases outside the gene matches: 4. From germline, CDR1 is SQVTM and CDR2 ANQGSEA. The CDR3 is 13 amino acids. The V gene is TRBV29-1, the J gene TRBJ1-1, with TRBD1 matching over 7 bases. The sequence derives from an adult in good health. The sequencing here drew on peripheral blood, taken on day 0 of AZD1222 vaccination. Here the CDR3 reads CSVIGTANTEAFF. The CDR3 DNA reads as TGCAGCGTTATCGGGACAGCGAACACTGAAGCTTTCTTT.